This T cell receptor beta chain derives from a study of long-term antiretroviral therapy in people with HIV. On the study more broadly: The oldest specimens predate the 2015 immediate-ART recommendation by about a decade. Notes on the study in general: Despite increasing after ART, diversity remained lower than that of transplant donor controls.

The assay, immunoSEQ v3.0, was run at survey level. Repertoires were generated with immunoSEQ multiplex PCR, while TCRdb's copy carries only in-frame clones and drops some. The sample includes approximately 21,000 clones, roughly three quarters seen only once; the top ten take 7.5% to 10%. In the case of this clone: Antigen unknown.

The germline gives CDR1 SNHLY, CDR2 FYNNEI. The CDR3 runs to 14 residues. J was trimmed by 10 bases and V by 6 bases; bases with no gene match: 10. Sequenced material: unsorted PBMCs, taken 0.5 years before starting antiretroviral therapy. The sequence came from a man aged 18 to 29 with HIV. The V call is TRBV2, the J call TRBJ2-1; 9 bases are shared with TRBD2. The CDR3 DNA is TGTGCCAGCAGAGCCGGGACTAGCTTCATCGAGCAGTTCTTC. Translation: CASRAGTSFIEQFF. Complete variable domain (other parts from reference TRBV2 and TRBJ2-1): EPEVTQTPSHQVTQMGQEVILRCVPISNHLYFYWYRQILGQKVEFLVSFYNNEISEKSEIFDDQFSVERPDGSNFTLKIRSTKLEDSAMYFCASRAGTSFIEQFFGPGTRLTVL.